The clone carrying this T cell receptor (beta chain) qualifies as medium-sized. Its antigen is currently unknown. This sample was taken from a study of radiotherapy plus CTLA-4 blockade in lung cancer. Whole-study findings and limits: Expansion of tumor-derived TCR clones was observed in blood after radiotherapy plus ipilimumab.

Here immunoSEQ multiplex PCR was the method, and the copy in TCRdb shows in-frame clones only, minus some. The table has around 56,000 clones, approximately 79% seen once. The V gene's germline CDR1 is KGHSH and CDR2 LQKENI. Trimming cost V 2 bases and J 6 bases; bases outside gene matches: 0. The CDR3 consists of 12 residues. This chain links TRBV18 with TRBJ2-7, with 8 nucleotides matching TRBD2. The receptor comes from a human donor with non-small cell lung cancer who had a complete response to radiotherapy plus ipilimumab. The starting material was peripheral blood, obtained from a patient treated with radiotherapy plus ipilimumab. In DNA, the CDR3 is TGTGCCAGCTCACCAGCGGGGGGCGAGCAGTACTTC. Encoded protein: CASSPAGGEQYF.